This TCR beta chain was sequenced for a study of regulatory T cells in long-lasting Graves disease. This clonotype was found many times. Its antigen remains unknown. Both iRepertoire HTBI primers and Arm-PCR of CDR3 regions were used to build the TCR beta libraries. TCRdb reprocessed the multiplex PCR reads with MiXCR, giving one entry per CDR3 protein. Here the sample spans roughly 510,000 distinct CDR3 sequences, about 16% being singletons. Study outcomes and limitations: Graves' patients with persistent disease showed TCR diversity lower than patients newly diagnosed. Favored usage of TRBV28, TRBJ1-2 and TRBJ2-5 was recorded in persistent disease.

The sample's time point: newly diagnosed GD, antithyroid drugs for less than 3 months. TCR sequences were obtained from RNA taken from PBMCs. The germline V gene has CDR1 SGHAT and CDR2 FQNNGV. This CDR3 has 17 residues. V lost 1 base to trimming and J lost 3 bases, with 19 bases between them. These same records also appear under a second study, on T cells in Graves' hyperthyroidism and ophthalmopathy.

The sequence derives from a man younger than 35 with Graves disease. The V call is TRBV11-2, the J call TRBJ2-7; possibly TRBD2 for D (6 bases). Sequencing was performed on peripheral blood mononuclear cells (PBMCs), taken at new diagnosis, from a patient treated with antithyroid drugs. In nucleotides, the CDR3 is TGTGCCAGCAGCTTAGGAGGTCAGGGCGCGGGGATCTACGAGCAGTACTTC. Protein sequence: CASSLGGQGAGIYEQYF.